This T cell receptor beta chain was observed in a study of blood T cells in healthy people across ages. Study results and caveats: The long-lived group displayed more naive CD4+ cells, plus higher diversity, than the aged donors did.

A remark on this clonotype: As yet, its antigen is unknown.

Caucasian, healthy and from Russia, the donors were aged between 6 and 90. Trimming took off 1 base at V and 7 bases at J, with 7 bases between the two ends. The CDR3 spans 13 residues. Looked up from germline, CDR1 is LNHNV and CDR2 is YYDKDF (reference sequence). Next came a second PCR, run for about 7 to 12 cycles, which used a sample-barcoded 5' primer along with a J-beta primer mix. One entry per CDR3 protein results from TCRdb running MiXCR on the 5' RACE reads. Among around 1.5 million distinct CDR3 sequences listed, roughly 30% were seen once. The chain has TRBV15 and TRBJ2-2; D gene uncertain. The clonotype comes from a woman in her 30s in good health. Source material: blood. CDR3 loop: CATSRAKDGELFF. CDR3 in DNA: TGTGCCACCAGCAGAGCAAAGGACGGGGAGCTGTTTTTT. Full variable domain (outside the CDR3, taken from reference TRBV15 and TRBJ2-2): DAMVIQNPRYQVTQFGKPVTLSCSQTLNHNVMYWYQQKSSQAPKLLFHYYDKDFNNEADTPDNFQSRRPNTSFCFLDIRSPGLGDTAMYLCATSRAKDGELFFGEGSRLTVL.